These 17 T cell receptor beta chains originate from one sample sequenced in a study of Ad26.COV2.S vaccination and SARS-CoV-2 variants. As to treatment: 15 to 20 received Ad26.COV2.S at low or high dose, single or two shots; 5 received placebo; per-sample allocation not given. All samples were drawn on day 63, counting from the first vaccine or placebo injection. TCRdb's copy holds only in-frame clones and misses some; the assay was immunoSEQ multiplex PCR. The repertoire consists of 300,000 to 400,000 clones, with roughly 84% occurring once and the leading ten covering roughly 3.1%. Sequencing was performed on peripheral blood, taken in a trial of Ad26.COV2.S vaccine versus placebo. The receptors originated from a person between 18 and 65 years old who received the Ad26.COV2.S COVID-19 vaccine or a placebo.

The genes are TRBV24-1 and TRBJ2-1; possibly TRBD2 for D (7 bases). Germline lookup yields CDR1 KGHDR and CDR2 SFDVKD. Trimming left V 3 bases short and J 1 base short, with 12 bases between. CDR3 length: 16 amino acids. The CDR3 coding sequence is TGTGCCACCAGTGATCCCCGGGGGGCATCCTACAATGAGCAGTTCTTC. This encodes CATSDPRGASYNEQFF.

The J gene is TRBJ1-1, the V gene TRBV5-1; TRBD1 matches at 8 bases. Germline-derived CDR1 and CDR2 are SGHRS and YFSETQ. The ends lost 1 base at V and 1 base at J; junction bases unmatched: 3. The CDR3 runs 15 residues. The CDR3 reads CASSLSTGANTEAFF. The CDR3 nucleotides read TGCGCCAGCAGCTTGTCGACAGGGGCGAACACTGAAGCTTTCTTT.

V is TRBV10-3 and J is TRBJ1-5, with D perhaps matching TRBD1 (6 bases). The CDR3 runs 17 residues. Germline values: CDR1 ENHRY, CDR2 SYGVKD. Trimming left V 1 base short and J 4 bases short, with 17 bases between. CDR3 nucleotides: TGTGCCATCAGTGAGTTAGGGACACCCGAGGGGAATCAGCCCCAGCATTTT. Protein sequence: CAISELGTPEGNQPQHF.

The J gene is TRBJ2-1, the V gene TRBV9, with 12 bases aligning to TRBD2. The CDR3 runs to 17 residues. Germline V lookup: CDR1 SGDLS, CDR2 YYNGEE. V was clipped by 2 bases and J by 0 bases; unmatched bases: 3. The CDR3 protein is CASSVPLAGGSYNEQFF. For the CDR3, the DNA is TGTGCCAGCAGCGTCCCACTAGCGGGGGGCTCCTACAATGAGCAGTTCTTC. The full variable domain, completed using reference TRBV9 and TRBJ2-1, is DSGVTQTPKHLITATGQRVTLRCSPRSGDLSVYWYQQSLDQGLQFLIQYYNGEERAKGNILERFSAQQFPDLHSELNLSSLELGDSALYFCASSVPLAGGSYNEQFFGPGTRLTVL.

This clone occurred a few times. V is TRBV3-1 (or the pseudogene TRBV3-2) and J is TRBJ1-1; 7 bases map to TRBD1. Germline values: CDR1 LGHDT, CDR2 YNNKEL (reference sequence). This CDR3 spans 15 amino acids. The V gene end was trimmed by 1 base and the J gene end by 4 bases; junction bases not matched to a gene: 6. The CDR3 DNA reads TGTGCCAGCAGCCAAGCAGGGGGAAAAGGCACTGAAGCTTTCTTT. It specifies CASSQAGGKGTEAFF.

This clone has just a few counts. The CDR3 region is CASSRVWNTEAFF. The CDR3 nucleotides read TGTGCCAGCAGTAGGGTCTGGAACACTGAAGCTTTCTTT. The chain links TRBV7-2 to TRBJ1-1; no firm D call. CDR1 and CDR2 (germline): SGHTA, FQGNSA. Trimming took off 6 bases at V and 1 base at J, with 9 bases between the two ends. CDR3 length: 13 amino acids.

This rearrangement joins TRBV6-1 to TRBJ1-6; unclear D gene. The germline V gene has CDR1 MNHNS and CDR2 SASEGT. This CDR3 comprises 13 residues. With 3 bases removed from V and 7 bases from J, the gap between germline ends came to 7 bases. CDR3 DNA: TGTGCCAGCAGTGATCGGGAAAATTCACCCCTCCACTTT. Translation gives CASSDRENSPLHF.

V and J are TRBV6-2 or TRBV6-3 and TRBJ2-7; D is ambiguous. Germline V CDR1 and CDR2: MNHEY, SVGEGT. V lost 2 bases, J lost 2 bases, and 10 bases lay in between. CDR3 size: 14 residues. The CDR3 DNA sequence: TGTGCCAGCAGTTACGCTGGACGAACCTACGAGCAGTACTTC. This codes for CASSYAGRTYEQYF.

The chain recombines TRBV5-4 with TRBJ1-1; tentative D call: TRBD1 (5 bases). The germline V gene encodes CDR1 SGHNT and CDR2 YYREEE (reference sequence). The CDR3 totals 11 residues. V was trimmed by 7 bases and J by 1 base, leaving 5 bases between them. CDR3 protein: CASGGNTEAFF. DNA of the CDR3: TGTGCCAGCGGGGGGAACACTGAAGCTTTCTTT.

The V gene is TRBV6-6, the J gene TRBJ2-2; weak D call: TRBD1 (5 bases). Trimming pared 7 bases from V and 7 bases from J, leaving 13 bases between. Germline V gene data show CDR1 as MNHNY and CDR2 as SVGAGI (reference sequence). The length of the CDR3 is 13 residues. The DNA for the CDR3 is TGTGCCAGCACCCTCAGACAGTTCGGGGAGCTGTTTTTT. Amino acid sequence: CASTLRQFGELFF.

This clone was detected a few times. V usage is TRBV4-1 and J usage is TRBJ1-3; D is unresolved. From germline, CDR1 is MGHRA and CDR2 YSYEKL. Trimming stripped 3 bases from V and 2 bases from J, with 8 bases between. The CDR3 runs to 14 residues. DNA of the CDR3: TGCGCCAGCAGCCAGTCGGGTGCTGGAAACACCATATATTTT. This gives the protein CASSQSGAGNTIYF.

The chain combines TRBV15 with TRBJ1-2, with 10 positions matching TRBD1. Germline V gene sequence: CDR1 LNHNV, CDR2 YYDKDF (reference sequence). This CDR3 spans 15 amino acids. The trim removed 4 bases at V and 2 bases at J, leaving 4 bases unmatched. CDR3 nucleotide sequence: TGTGCCACCAGCACAATGGGACAGGGGAACTATGGCTACACCTTC. Protein sequence: CATSTMGQGNYGYTF.

The rearrangement links TRBV13 to TRBJ1-2; possibly TRBD1 for D (6 bases). Germline lookup yields CDR1 PRHDT and CDR2 FYEKMQ (reference sequence). This CDR3 is 15 amino acids long. Trimming took off 5 bases at V and 0 bases at J, with 13 bases between the two ends. CDR3 nucleotide sequence: TGTGCCAGCAGCCCCCAGGGGCTACCTAACTATGGCTACACCTTC. As protein: CASSPQGLPNYGYTF.

The rearrangement uses TRBV4-1 and TRBJ1-5; weak D call: TRBD1 (5 bases). CDR3 length equals 16 residues. Trimming removed 2 bases from V and 3 bases from J, with 14 bases in between. Germline CDR1 MGHRA, CDR2 YSYEKL. The CDR3 here is CASSQKVGTVNQPQHF. The CDR3 coding sequence is TGCGCCAGCAGCCAAAAAGTGGGGACGGTCAATCAGCCCCAGCATTTT.

CDR3 sequence (DNA): TGTGCCAGCAGCTTAGGCCGTGGTTGGCAGGATAATTCACCCCTCCACTTT. As protein: CASSLGRGWQDNSPLHF. The V and J genes are TRBV5-8 and TRBJ1-6, with D uncertain. V gave up 2 bases and J gave up 5 bases, with 17 bases separating them. CDR3 length: 17 amino acids. Germline V CDR1 and CDR2: SGHTS, YDEGEE.

The rearrangement links TRBV6-5 to TRBJ1-1, with TRBD1 matching 7 bases. Germline V gives CDR1 MNHEY, CDR2 SVGAGI. There are 15 residues in the CDR3. Trimming at V came to 6 bases and at J to 2 bases, leaving 9 bases not matched to a gene. The CDR3 here is CASRPSGQANTEAFF. In DNA form, the CDR3 reads TGTGCCAGCAGGCCCTCAGGACAGGCCAACACTGAAGCTTTCTTT.

This clone was recorded many times. V and J are TRBV19 and TRBJ1-6; 8 bases align to TRBD1. The junction had 5 bases not matched to a gene; V was cut back by 1 base and J by 9 bases. The length of the CDR3 is 15 residues. CDR1 LNHDA and CDR2 SQIVND come from the germline V gene (reference sequence). The CDR3 nucleotides are TGTGCCAGTAGTATAGCATCAGGGGGCGGTTCACCCCTCCACTTT. It is translated as CASSIASGGGSPLHF.